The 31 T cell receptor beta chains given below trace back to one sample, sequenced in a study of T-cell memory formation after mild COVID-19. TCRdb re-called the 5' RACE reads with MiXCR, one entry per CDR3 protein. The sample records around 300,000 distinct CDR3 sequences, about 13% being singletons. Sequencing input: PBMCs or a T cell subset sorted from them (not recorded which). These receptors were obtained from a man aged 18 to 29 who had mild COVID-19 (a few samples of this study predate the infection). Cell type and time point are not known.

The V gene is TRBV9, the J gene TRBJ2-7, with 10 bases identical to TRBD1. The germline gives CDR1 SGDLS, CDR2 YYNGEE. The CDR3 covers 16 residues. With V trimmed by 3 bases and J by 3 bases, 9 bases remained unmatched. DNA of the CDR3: TGTGCCAGCAGCGGAGGGTCGGGGACAGGGGACTACGAGCAGTACTTC. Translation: CASSGGSGTGDYEQYF.

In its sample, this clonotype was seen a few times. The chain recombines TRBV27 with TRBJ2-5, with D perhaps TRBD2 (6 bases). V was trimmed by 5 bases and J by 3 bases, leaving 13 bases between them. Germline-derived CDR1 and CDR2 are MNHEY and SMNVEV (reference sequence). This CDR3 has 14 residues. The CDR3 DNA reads TGTGCCAGCAGTGTCCGTAGCGGTAAAGAGACCCAGTACTTC. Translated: CASSVRSGKETQYF.

CDR3 sequence: CASSEIRPDGTQYF. In DNA form, the CDR3 reads TGTGCCAGCAGTGAAATTAGACCCGACGGGACGCAGTATTTT. This chain uses TRBV2 with TRBJ2-3, with D unclear. The length of the CDR3 is 14 residues. Germline CDR1 is SNHLY and CDR2 is FYNNEI. V was trimmed by 2 bases and J by 9 bases, leaving 15 bases between them.

In DNA, the CDR3 is TGTGCCAGCGACAAAACCTACGAGCAGTACTTC. Encoded protein: CASDKTYEQYF. V is TRBV2 and J is TRBJ2-7, with D hard to call. There are 11 residues in the CDR3. The ends were cut back, 8 bases at V and 2 bases at J, with 7 bases in the middle. Germline loops: CDR1 SNHLY, CDR2 FYNNEI.

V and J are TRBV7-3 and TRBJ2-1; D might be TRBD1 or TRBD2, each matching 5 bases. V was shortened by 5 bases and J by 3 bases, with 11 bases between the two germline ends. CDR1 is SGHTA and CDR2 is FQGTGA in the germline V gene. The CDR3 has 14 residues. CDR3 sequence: CASSPGRNYNEQFF. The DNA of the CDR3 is TGTGCCAGCAGCCCGGGGCGGAACTACAATGAGCAGTTCTTC.

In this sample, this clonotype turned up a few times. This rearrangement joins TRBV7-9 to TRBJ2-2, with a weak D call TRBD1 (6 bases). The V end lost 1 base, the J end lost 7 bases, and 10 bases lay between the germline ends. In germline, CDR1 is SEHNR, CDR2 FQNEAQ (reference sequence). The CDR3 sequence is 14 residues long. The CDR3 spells CASSLDRDGGELFF. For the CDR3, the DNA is TGTGCCAGCAGCTTAGACAGGGATGGCGGGGAGCTGTTTTTT.

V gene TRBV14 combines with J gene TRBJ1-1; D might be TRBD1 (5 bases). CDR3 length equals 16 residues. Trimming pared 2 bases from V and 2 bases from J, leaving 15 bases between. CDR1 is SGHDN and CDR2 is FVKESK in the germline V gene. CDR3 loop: CASSQKLGGGNTEAFF. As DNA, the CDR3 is TGTGCCAGCAGCCAAAAACTCGGTGGGGGAAACACTGAAGCTTTCTTT.

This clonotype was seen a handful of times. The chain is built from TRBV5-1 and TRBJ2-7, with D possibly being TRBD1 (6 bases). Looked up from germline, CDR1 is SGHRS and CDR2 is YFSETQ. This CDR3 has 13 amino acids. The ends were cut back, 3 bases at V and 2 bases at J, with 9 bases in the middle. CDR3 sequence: CASSSDSAYEQYF. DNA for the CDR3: TGCGCCAGCAGCTCGGACAGCGCCTACGAGCAGTACTTC.

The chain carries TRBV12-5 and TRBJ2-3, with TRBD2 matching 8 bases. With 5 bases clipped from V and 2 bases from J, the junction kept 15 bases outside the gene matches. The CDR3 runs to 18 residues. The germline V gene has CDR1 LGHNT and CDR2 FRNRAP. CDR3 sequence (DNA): TGTGCTAGTGGTACCTCCGTAACGCGGGGGGAAGACACAGATACGCAGTATTTT. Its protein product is CASGTSVTRGEDTDTQYF.

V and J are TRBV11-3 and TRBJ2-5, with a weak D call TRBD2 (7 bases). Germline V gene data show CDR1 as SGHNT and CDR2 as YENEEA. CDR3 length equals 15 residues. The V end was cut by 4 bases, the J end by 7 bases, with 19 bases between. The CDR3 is CASSSGAGGPVTQYF. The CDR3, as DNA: TGTGCCAGCAGCTCGGGCGCCGGGGGGCCGGTGACCCAGTACTTC.

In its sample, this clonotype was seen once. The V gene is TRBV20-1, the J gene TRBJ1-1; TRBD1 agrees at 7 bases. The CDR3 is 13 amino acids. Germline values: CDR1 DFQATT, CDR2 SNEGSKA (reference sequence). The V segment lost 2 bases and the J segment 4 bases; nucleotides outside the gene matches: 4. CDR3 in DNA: TGCAGTGCTAGAAAGGGGGCTGGCACTGAAGCTTTCTTT. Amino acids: CSARKGAGTEAFF.

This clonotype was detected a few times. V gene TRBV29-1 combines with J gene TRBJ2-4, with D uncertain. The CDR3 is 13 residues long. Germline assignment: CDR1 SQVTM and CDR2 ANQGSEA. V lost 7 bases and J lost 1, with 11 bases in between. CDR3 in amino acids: CSAVGIAKNIQYF. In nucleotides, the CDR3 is TGCAGCGCTGTAGGGATTGCCAAAAACATTCAGTACTTC.

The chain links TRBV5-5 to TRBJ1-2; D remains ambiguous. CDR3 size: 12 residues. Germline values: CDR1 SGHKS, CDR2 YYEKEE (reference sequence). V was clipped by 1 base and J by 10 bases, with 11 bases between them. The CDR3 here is CASSLRRRDYTF. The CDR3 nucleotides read TGTGCCAGCAGCTTGCGCCGGCGTGACTACACCTTC.

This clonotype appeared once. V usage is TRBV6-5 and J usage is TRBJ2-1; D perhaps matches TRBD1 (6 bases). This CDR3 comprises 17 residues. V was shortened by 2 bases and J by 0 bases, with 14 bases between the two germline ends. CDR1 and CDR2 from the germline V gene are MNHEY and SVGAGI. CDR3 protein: CASSYTGTSSSYNEQFF. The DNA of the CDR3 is TGTGCCAGCAGTTACACCGGGACATCTAGCTCCTACAATGAGCAGTTCTTC.

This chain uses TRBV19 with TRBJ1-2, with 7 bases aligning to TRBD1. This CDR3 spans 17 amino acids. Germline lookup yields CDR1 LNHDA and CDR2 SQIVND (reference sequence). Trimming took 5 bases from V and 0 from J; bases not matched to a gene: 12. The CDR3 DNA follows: TGTGCCAGTAGTTGGGCAGGGGGAGGAAATACTAACTATGGCTACACCTTC. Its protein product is CASSWAGGGNTNYGYTF.

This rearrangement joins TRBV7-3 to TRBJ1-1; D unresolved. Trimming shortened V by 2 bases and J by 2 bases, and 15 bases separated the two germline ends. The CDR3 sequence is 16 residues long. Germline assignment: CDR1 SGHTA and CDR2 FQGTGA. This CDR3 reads CASSLAGGDYNTEAFF. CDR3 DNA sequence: TGTGCCAGCAGCTTAGCAGGTGGGGATTACAACACTGAAGCTTTCTTT.

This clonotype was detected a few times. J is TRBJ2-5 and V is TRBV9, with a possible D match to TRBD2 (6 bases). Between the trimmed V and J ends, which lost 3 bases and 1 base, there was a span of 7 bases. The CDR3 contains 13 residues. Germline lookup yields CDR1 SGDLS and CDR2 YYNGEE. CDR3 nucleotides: TGTGCCAGCAGCGATAGCGGCCAAGAGACCCAGTACTTC. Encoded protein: CASSDSGQETQYF.

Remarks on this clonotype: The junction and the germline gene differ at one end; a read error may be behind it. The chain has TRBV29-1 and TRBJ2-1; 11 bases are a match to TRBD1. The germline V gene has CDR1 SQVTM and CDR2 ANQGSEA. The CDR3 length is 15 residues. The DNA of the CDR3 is TGCAGCGCTGAACCCGGGACAGGGGGTTACAATGAGCAGTTCTTC. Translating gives CSAEPGTGGYNEQFF.

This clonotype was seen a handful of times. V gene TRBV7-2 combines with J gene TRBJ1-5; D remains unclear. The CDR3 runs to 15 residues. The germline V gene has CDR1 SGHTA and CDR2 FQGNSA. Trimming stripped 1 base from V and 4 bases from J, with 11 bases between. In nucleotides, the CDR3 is TGTGCCAGCAGCTTAGGTCCGGGCCTGAATCAGCCCCAGCATTTT. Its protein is CASSLGPGLNQPQHF.

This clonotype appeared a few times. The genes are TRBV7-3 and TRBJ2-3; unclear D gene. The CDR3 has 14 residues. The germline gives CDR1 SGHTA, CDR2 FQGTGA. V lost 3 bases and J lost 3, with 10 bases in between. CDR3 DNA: TGTGCCAGCAGCTTGGACGGCCCTACAGATACGCAGTATTTT. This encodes CASSLDGPTDTQYF.

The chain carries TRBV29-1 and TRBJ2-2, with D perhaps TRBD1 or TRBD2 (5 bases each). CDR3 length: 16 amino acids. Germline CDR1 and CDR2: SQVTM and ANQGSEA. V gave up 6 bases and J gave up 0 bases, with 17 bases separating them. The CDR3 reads CSVEGMGSSNTGELFF. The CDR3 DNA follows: TGCAGCGTAGAGGGGATGGGCAGCTCGAACACCGGGGAGCTGTTTTTT.

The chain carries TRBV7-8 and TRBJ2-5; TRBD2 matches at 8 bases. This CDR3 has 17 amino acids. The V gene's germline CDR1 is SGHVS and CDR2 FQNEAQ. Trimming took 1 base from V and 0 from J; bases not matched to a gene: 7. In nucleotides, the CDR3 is TGTGCCAGCAGCTTAGGAGTCAGCGGGGGATACCAAGAGACCCAGTACTTC. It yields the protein CASSLGVSGGYQETQYF.

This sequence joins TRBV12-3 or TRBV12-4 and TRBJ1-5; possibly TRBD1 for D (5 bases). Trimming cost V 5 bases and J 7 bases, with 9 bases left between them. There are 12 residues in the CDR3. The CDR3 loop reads CASSDEGQPQHF. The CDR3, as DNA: TGTGCCAGCAGTGACGAGGGGCAGCCCCAGCATTTT.

The CDR3 spells CASKGEVTQYF. The CDR3 DNA sequence: TGTGCCAGCAAAGGCGAGGTTACGCAGTATTTT. The V call is TRBV2, the J call TRBJ2-3; no definite D call. The CDR3 length is 11 residues. V was shortened by 7 bases and J by 8 bases, with 10 bases between the two germline ends. CDR1 is SNHLY, CDR2 FYNNEI, per germline.

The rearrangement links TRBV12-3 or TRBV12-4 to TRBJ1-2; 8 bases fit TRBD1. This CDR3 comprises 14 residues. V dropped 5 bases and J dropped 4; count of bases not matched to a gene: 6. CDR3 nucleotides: TGTGCCAGCAGTCCGCAGGGGGCCCTCTATGGCTACACCTTC. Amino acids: CASSPQGALYGYTF.

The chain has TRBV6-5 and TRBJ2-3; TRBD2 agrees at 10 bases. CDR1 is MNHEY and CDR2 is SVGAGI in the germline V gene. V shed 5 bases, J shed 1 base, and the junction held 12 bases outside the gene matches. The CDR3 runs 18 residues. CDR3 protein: CASSEIAGGWVGTDTQYF. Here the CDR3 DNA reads TGTGCCAGCAGTGAAATAGCGGGGGGCTGGGTTGGCACAGATACGCAGTATTTT.

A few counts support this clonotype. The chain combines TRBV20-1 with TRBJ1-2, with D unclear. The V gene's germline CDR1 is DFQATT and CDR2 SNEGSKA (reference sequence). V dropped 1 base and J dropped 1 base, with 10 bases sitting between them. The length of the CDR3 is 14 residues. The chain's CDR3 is CSARAAGSNYGYTF. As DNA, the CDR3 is TGCAGTGCTAGAGCGGCAGGAAGTAACTATGGCTACACCTTC.

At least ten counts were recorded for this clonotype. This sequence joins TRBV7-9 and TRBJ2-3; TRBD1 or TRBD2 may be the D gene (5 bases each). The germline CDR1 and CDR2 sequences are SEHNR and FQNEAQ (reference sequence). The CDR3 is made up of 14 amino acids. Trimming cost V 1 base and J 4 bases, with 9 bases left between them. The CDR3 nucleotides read TGTGCCAGCAGCTTAGGAGGGGCCTCAGATACGCAGTATTTT. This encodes CASSLGGASDTQYF.

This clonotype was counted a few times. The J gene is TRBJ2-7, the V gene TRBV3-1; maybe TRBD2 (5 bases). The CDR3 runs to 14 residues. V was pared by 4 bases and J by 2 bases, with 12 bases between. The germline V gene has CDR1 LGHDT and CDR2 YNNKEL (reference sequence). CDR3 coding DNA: TGTGCCAGCAGCCCGCACCCCGGGACCTACGAGCAGTACGTC. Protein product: CASSPHPGTYEQYV.

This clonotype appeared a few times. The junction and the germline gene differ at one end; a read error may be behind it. The CDR3 loop is CASSPQVTNTEAFF. The CDR3 region has the DNA TGCGCCAGCAGCCCCCAGGTTACGAACACCGAAGCTTTCTTT. The chain couples TRBV5-1 to TRBJ1-1, with D uncertain. CDR1 and CDR2 from the germline V gene are SGHRS and YFSETQ. This CDR3 contains 14 residues.

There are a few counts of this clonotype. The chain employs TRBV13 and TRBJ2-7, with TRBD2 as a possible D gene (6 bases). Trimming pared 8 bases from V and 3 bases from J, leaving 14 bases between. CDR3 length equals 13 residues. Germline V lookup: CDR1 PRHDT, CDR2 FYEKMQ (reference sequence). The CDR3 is CASRDSAHYEQYF. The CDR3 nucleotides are TGTGCCAGCCGGGACTCTGCACACTACGAGCAGTACTTC.